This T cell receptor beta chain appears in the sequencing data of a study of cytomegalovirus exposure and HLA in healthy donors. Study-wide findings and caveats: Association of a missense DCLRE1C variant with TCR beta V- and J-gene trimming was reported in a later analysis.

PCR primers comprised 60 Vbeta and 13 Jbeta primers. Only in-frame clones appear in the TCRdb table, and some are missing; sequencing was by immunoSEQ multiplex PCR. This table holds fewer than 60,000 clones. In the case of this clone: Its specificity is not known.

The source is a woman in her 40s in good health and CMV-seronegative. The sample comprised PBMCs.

CDR3 sequence: CASSDSEETGGADTQYF. CDR3 in DNA: TGTGCCAGCAGTGACTCAGAGGAGACAGGGGGCGCGGATACGCAGTATTTT. The chain carries TRBV6-4 and TRBJ2-3; 10 bases line up with TRBD1. The CDR3 has 17 amino acids. V lost 0 bases to trimming and J lost 6 bases; unmatched junction nucleotides: 9. CDR1 and CDR2 from the germline V gene are MRHNA and SNTAGT.